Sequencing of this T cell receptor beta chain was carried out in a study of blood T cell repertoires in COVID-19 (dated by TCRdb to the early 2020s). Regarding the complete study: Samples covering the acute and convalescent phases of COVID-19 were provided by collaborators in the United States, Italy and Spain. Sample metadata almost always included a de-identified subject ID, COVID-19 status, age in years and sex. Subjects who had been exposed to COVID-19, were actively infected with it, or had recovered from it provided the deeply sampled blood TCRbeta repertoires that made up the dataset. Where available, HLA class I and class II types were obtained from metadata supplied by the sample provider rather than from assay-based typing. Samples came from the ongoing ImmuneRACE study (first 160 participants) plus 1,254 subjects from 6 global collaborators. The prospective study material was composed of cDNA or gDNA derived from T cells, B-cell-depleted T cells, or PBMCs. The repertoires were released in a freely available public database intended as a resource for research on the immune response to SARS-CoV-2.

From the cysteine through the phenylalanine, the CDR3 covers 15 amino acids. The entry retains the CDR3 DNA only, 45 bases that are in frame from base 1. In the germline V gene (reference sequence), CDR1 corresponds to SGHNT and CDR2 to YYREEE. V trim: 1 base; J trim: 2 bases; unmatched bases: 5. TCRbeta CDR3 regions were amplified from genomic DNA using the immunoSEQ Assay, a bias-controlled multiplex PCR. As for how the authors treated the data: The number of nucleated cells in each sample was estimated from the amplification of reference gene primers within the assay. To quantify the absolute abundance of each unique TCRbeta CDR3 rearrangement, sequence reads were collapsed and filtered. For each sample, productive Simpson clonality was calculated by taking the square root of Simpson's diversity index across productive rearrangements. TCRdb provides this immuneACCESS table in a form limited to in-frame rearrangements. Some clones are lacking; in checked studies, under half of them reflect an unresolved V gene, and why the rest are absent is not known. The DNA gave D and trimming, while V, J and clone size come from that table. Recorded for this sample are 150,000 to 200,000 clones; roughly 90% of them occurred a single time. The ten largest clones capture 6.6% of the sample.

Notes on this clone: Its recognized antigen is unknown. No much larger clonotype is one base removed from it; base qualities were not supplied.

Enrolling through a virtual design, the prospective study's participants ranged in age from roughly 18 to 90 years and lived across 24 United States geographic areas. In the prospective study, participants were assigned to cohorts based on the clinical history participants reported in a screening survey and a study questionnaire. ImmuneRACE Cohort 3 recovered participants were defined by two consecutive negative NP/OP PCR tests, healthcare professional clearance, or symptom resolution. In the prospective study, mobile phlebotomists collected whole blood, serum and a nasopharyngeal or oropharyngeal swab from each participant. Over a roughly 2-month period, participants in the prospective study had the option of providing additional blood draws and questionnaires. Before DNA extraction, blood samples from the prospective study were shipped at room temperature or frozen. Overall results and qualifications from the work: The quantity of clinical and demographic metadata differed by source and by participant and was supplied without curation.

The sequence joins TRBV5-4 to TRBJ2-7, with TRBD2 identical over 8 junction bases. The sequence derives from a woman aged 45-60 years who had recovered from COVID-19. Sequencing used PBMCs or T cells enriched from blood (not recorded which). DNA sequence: TGTGCCAGCAGCTTGCGTTGGCGGGGGGCCTACGAGCAGTACTTC. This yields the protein CASSLRWRGAYEQYF.